This TCR beta chain is from a study of glioma-infiltrating T cells after dendritic cell vaccination. Time point: after dendritic cell vaccination, including at tumor progression/relapse. Sequencing was performed with immunoSEQ multiplex PCR; in TCRdb, only in-frame clones are kept and a portion is missing. This sample yields roughly 100,000 clones, of which over 80% are seen a single time; roughly 6.8% belongs to the top ten. This clone has only a few counts. This TCR was recovered from a human donor with glioblastoma. This sample comprised blood, obtained after dendritic cell vaccination.

CDR3 bases: TGTGCTAGTGGTTTCCTCGACAGCTATGGCTACACCTTC. Its translation: CASGFLDSYGYTF. The chain employs TRBV12-5 and TRBJ1-2; the D gene is possibly TRBD1 (5 bases). Germline-derived CDR1 and CDR2 are LGHNT and FRNRAP. This CDR3 has 13 amino acids. The V gene lost 3 bases and the J gene lost 4 bases, with 9 bases spanning the gap.